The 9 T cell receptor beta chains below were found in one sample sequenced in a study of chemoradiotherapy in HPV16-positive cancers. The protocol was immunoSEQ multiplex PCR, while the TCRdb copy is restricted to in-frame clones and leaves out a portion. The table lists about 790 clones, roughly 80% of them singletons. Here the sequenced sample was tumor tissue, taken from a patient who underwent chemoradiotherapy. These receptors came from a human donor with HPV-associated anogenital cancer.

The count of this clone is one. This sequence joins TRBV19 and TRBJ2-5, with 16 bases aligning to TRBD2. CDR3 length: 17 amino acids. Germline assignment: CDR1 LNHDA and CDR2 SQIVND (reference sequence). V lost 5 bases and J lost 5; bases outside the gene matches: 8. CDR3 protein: CASSPGLAGGPRETQYF. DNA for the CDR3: TGTGCCAGTAGTCCGGGACTAGCGGGGGGGCCGCGGGAGACCCAGTACTTC.

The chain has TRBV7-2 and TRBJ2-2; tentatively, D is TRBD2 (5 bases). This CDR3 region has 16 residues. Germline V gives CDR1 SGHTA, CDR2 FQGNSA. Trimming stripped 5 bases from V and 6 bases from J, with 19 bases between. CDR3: CASSRMGRTYSGELFF. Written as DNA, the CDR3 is TGTGCCAGCAGCCGGATGGGCCGGACTTACTCCGGGGAGCTGTTTTTT.

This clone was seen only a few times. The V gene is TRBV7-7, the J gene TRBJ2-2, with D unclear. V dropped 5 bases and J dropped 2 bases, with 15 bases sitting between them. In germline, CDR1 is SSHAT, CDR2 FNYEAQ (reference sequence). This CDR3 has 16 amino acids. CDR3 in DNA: TGTGCCAGCAGCCCCTGGGTCGGCTTAAACACCGGGGAGCTGTTTTTT. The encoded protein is CASSPWVGLNTGELFF.

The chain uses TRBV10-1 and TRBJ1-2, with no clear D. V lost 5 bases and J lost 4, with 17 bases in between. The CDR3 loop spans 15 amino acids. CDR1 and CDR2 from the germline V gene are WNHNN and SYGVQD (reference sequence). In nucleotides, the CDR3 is TGCGCCAGCAGTCCGGTAACACGAAAGACCTATGGCTACACCTTC. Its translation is CASSPVTRKTYGYTF.

The CDR3 DNA reads TGTGCCAGCAGCGTATTGTCGGAATTAGCGGGGGAGGGAAATGAGCAGTTCTTC. The encoded protein is CASSVLSELAGEGNEQFF. The gene calls are TRBV9 and TRBJ2-1, with 9 bases fitting TRBD2. CDR1 and CDR2 from the germline V gene are SGDLS and YYNGEE. This CDR3 is 18 amino acids long. J was trimmed by 7 bases and V by 1 base; bases with no gene match: 15.

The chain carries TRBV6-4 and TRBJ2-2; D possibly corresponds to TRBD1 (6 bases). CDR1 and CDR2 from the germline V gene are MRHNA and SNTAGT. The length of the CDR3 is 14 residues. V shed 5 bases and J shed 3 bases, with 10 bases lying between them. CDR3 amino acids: CASSYRTDTGELFF. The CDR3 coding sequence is TGTGCCAGCAGTTATCGGACAGACACCGGGGAGCTGTTTTTT.

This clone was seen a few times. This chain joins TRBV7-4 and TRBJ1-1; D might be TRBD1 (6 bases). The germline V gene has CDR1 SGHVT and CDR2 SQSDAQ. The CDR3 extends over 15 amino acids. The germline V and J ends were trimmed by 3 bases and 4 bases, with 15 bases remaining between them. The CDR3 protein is CASSFYRGVSTEAFF. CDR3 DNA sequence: TGTGCCAGCAGCTTTTATAGGGGGGTGAGCACTGAAGCTTTCTTT. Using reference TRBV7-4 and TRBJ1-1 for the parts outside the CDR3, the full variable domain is GAGVSQSPRYKVAKRGRDVALRCDSISGHVTLYWYRQTLGQGSEVLTYSQSDAQRDKSGRPSGRFSAERPERSVSTLKIQRTEQGDSAVYLCASSFYRGVSTEAFFGQGTRLTVV.

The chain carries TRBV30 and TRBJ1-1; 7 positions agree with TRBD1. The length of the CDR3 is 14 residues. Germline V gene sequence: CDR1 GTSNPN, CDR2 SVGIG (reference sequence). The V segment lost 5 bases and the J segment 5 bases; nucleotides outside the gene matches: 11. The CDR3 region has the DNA TGTGCCTGGGTTGCCCTGGGACAGTTGACTGAAGCTTTCTTT. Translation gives CAWVALGQLTEAFF.

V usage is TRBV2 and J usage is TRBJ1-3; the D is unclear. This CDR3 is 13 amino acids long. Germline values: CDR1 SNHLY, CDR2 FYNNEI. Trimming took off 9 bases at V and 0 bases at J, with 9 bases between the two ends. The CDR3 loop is CAREDLSGNTIYF. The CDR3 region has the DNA TGTGCCAGGGAGGACCTCTCTGGAAACACCATATATTTT.